This is a list of T cell receptor beta chains from one sample in a study of T cells in Graves' hyperthyroidism and ophthalmopathy. TCRdb recomputed calls from the multiplex PCR reads with MiXCR, one row per CDR3 protein. In the table there are under 350,000 distinct CDR3 sequences, over 15% of which are singletons. Specimen: blood. These receptor sequences come from a woman aged 60-70 years with Graves' ophthalmopathy. CDR3s include the opening cysteine and the closing phenylalanine or tryptophan. The order of the fields is V gene, D gene, clone size, J gene, CDR3 DNA, CDR3 protein. The D gene is left open where the match is weak. Clone size, where shown, is once, few, many, or a class for clones that have expanded.

TRBV12-3/TRBV12-4,TRBD2,many,TRBJ2-7,TGTGCCAGCAGTCTGGACGGGAGGCCCGGTCTCTCCTACGAGCAGTACTTC,CASSLDGRPGLSYEQYF
TRBV7-9,-,few,TRBJ2-1,TGTGCCAGCAGCCCCCTCTTTAGTCTAGTGACAAACAATGAGCAGTTCTTC,CASSPLFSLVTNNEQFF
TRBV10-3,TRBD1,-,TRBJ1-5,TGTGCCATCAGTGAGTCCGCCACACAGGGACAGCCCCACCATTTT,CAISESATQGQPHHF
TRBV28,-,many,TRBJ1-2,TGTGCCAGCAGCCTTGGGCTTTATGGCTACACCTTC,CASSLGLYGYTF
TRBV6-2/TRBV6-3,-,many,TRBJ1-1,TGTGCCAGCAGCTACGATGGGGGCACTGAAGCTTTCTTT,CASSYDGGTEAFF
TRBV2,-,many,TRBJ2-7,TGTGCCAGCAGTGAAAAGGCAACCGAGCAGTACTTC,CASSEKATEQYF
TRBV15,-,-,TRBJ1-1,TGTGCCACCAACCTGCCGGGAATCGCTGAAGCTTTCTTT,CATNLPGIAEAFF
TRBV7-9,-,many,TRBJ1-4,TGTGCCAGCAGCGAGACAGCAGATAATGAAAAACTGTTTTTT,CASSETADNEKLFF
TRBV7-2,-,-,TRBJ2-1,TGTGCCAGCAGCTTTCAGTTAGGCTCCTACAATGAGCAGTTCTTC,CASSFQLGSYNEQFF
TRBV18,-,-,TRBJ2-2,TGTGCCAGCTCATACACAGGGTTCCGTAGTGACACCGGGGAGCTGTTTTTT,CASSYTGFRSDTGELFF
TRBV2,TRBD2,many,TRBJ2-3,TGTGCCAGCAGTCGCGGGACTAACGCAGATACGCAGTATTTT,CASSRGTNADTQYF
TRBV28,-,many,TRBJ1-1,TGTGCCAGCAGCCAAAGGGGGAGGAACACTGAAGCTTTCTTT,CASSQRGRNTEAFF
TRBV9,TRBD1,-,TRBJ1-6,TGTGCCAGCAGCGGGGACAGCGATAATTCACCCCTCCACTTT,CASSGDSDNSPLHF
TRBV12-3/TRBV12-4,-,many,TRBJ2-5,TGTGCCAGCAGTTTCCAGGGCCTACAAGAGACCCAGTACTTC,CASSFQGLQETQYF
TRBV18,-,few,TRBJ2-5,TGTGCCAGCTCACCGTTGGACCGGGGGAGAGAGACCCAGTACTTC,CASSPLDRGRETQYF